These 10 T cell receptor beta chains were sequenced from one sample in a study of CXCR3-negative and CXCR3-positive naive CD8 T cells. Study findings and constraints: Hydrophobicity of TRB CDR3s was greater in CXCR3-positive naive cells than in CXCR3-negative naive cells.

These TCRs' antigens remain unknown. The authors made the TRB cDNA libraries by 5' RACE using UMI labels. TCRdb reprocessed the 5' RACE reads and reports one entry per CDR3 protein, with no DNA. The sample yields about 120,000 distinct CDR3 sequences, of which the top ten take up about 0.34%. Sequenced material: naive CXCR3+ CD8+ T cells from blood. The sample's subset: CD45RO-CCR7+CD27+CD95- naive CD8+ T cells expressing CXCR3 (TNR3+). The receptors here all came from a human donor in good health. Some clones in this sample may be carry-over from other donors' samples.

This chain joins TRBV6-2 or TRBV6-3 and TRBJ2-4; the TCRdb D gene call, TRBD2, has no DNA to confirm it. CDR3 length: 15 amino acids. CDR1 is MNHEY, CDR2 SVGEGT, per germline. The CDR3 loop reads CASSYSTGTENIQYF.

V usage is TRBV12-3 or TRBV12-4 and J usage is TRBJ2-5; the D call from TCRdb, TRBD2, cannot be confirmed without DNA. The CDR3 has 16 amino acids. CDR3 sequence reads: CASSFFTSGKKETQYF.

The chain has TRBV28 and TRBJ2-7; TCRdb picks TRBD1, but there is no DNA to check that call. CDR3 length: 13 residues. Per the germline V gene, CDR1 is MDHEN and CDR2 is SYDVKM. The CDR3 here is CASSFVQTYEQYF. The complete variable domain, with remaining parts taken from reference TRBV28 and TRBJ2-7, reads DVKVTQSSRYLVKRTGEKVFLECVQDMDHENMFWYRQDPGLGLRLIYFSYDVKMKEKGDIPEGYSVSREKKERFSLILESASTNQTSMYLCASSFVQTYEQYFGPGTRLTVT.

The rearrangement links TRBV12-3 or TRBV12-4 to TRBJ2-3. The CDR3 spans 12 residues. The CDR3 protein is CASSFGSDTQYF.

The chain has TRBV7-9 and TRBJ2-1; TCRdb returns TRBD2, unconfirmable since there is no DNA. Per the germline V gene, CDR1 is SEHNR and CDR2 is FQNEAQ (reference sequence). This CDR3 spans 14 amino acids. The CDR3 here is CASSSGTRGNEQFF.

The chain is built from TRBV7-6 and TRBJ2-1; TCRdb picks TRBD2, but there is no DNA to check that call. The CDR3 totals 19 residues. The germline V gene has CDR1 SGHVS and CDR2 FNYEAQ. CDR3 loop: CASSLGPLIAGSSYNEQFF.

The chain has TRBV5-1 and TRBJ2-7. Germline CDR1 is SGHRS and CDR2 is YFSETQ. The CDR3 has 13 amino acids. The chain's CDR3 is CASSFDTAYEQYF.

The gene calls are TRBV7-8 and TRBJ2-6; there is no DNA to check the TCRdb D call of TRBD2. Per the germline V gene, CDR1 is SGHVS and CDR2 is FQNEAQ. This CDR3 is 19 amino acids long. The CDR3 loop reads CASSYIAGLADDGANVLTF.

The genes are TRBV28 and TRBJ2-5; TCRdb picks TRBD2, but there is no DNA to check that call. The CDR3 has 18 amino acids. Germline CDR1 reads MDHEN; CDR2 reads SYDVKM. The CDR3 loop is CASSFILLAGADQETQYF.

The gene calls are TRBV20-1 and TRBJ1-2; checking the TCRdb D call of TRBD1 is not possible without DNA. Germline loops: CDR1 DFQATT, CDR2 SNEGSKA (reference sequence). CDR3 length: 14 residues. CDR3 in amino acids: CSARDDREGYGYTF.